A single sample is the source of the 14 T cell receptor beta chains below, sequenced in a study of blood T cell repertoires in COVID-19. Assay: immunoSEQ multiplex PCR; the TCRdb copy retains only in-frame clones and omits some. In the table there are 100,000 or so clones, around 79% of which are singletons. Material: peripheral blood. All receptors come from a man between 65 and 85 years old with active or convalescent COVID-19.

This chain links TRBV7-2 with TRBJ1-3; D might be TRBD1 (5 bases). Trimming cost V 5 bases and J 4 bases, with 12 bases left between them. CDR1 is SGHTA and CDR2 is FQGNSA in the germline V gene. This CDR3 comprises 14 residues. The CDR3 coding sequence is TGTGCCAGCAGCCAGGGTTTGTCGGGAAACACCATATATTTT. It is translated as CASSQGLSGNTIYF.

This clone was counted a few times. Written as DNA, the CDR3 is TGCGCCAGCAGCCTGGGAGGATCGACAGTTTCCTACGAGCAGTACTTC. It encodes CASSLGGSTVSYEQYF. This chain links TRBV5-1 with TRBJ2-7; possible D gene TRBD2, 6 bases. This CDR3 spans 16 amino acids. The V and J ends lost 4 bases and 1 base respectively, with 18 bases between them. Per germline, CDR1 SGHRS and CDR2 YFSETQ. Full variable domain (missing parts from reference TRBV5-1 and TRBJ2-7): KAGVTQTPRYLIKTRGQQVTLSCSPISGHRSVSWYQQTPGQGLQFLFEYFSETQRNKGNFPGRFSGRQFSNSRSEMNVSTLELGDSALYLCASSLGGSTVSYEQYFGPGTRLTVT.

This chain links TRBV5-1 with TRBJ1-1; D call uncertain. V lost 2 bases and J lost 4, with 12 bases in between. The CDR3 extends over 14 amino acids. CDR1 SGHRS and CDR2 YFSETQ come from the germline V gene. CDR3 amino acids: CASSFEASVTEAFF. CDR3 in DNA: TGCGCCAGCAGCTTTGAGGCGTCGGTCACTGAAGCTTTCTTT.

The V call is TRBV6-6, the J call TRBJ1-1; D gene ambiguous. V lost 5 bases and J lost 2, with 12 bases in between. The CDR3 is 14 amino acids. Germline V gene lookup returns CDR1 MNHNY and CDR2 SVGAGI (reference sequence). The CDR3 DNA reads as TGTGCCAGCAGTAACCAACAGAGTAACACTGAAGCTTTCTTT. Translation: CASSNQQSNTEAFF.

The rearrangement joins TRBV21-1 to TRBJ1-1; TRBD1, the D gene given by the table, was not confirmed from the DNA. TRBV21-1 is a recognized pseudogene. CDR3 length: 16 amino acids. This chain's CDR3 is CASSIDRGRRNTEAFF. CDR3 DNA sequence: TGTGCCAGCAGCATAGACAGGGGGCGGCGGAACACTGAAGCTTTCTTT.

The rearrangement joins TRBV2 to TRBJ1-1, with a possible D match to TRBD1 (5 bases). Trimming shortened V by 5 bases and J by 0 bases, and 10 bases separated the two germline ends. The CDR3 is made up of 14 amino acids. Per germline, CDR1 SNHLY and CDR2 FYNNEI. CDR3 nucleotide sequence: TGTGCCAGCAGTCAGACAGTCCTGAACACTGAAGCTTTCTTT. Protein: CASSQTVLNTEAFF.

V gene TRBV28 combines with J gene TRBJ1-5, with unresolved D. Trimming pared 4 bases from V and 6 bases from J, leaving 22 bases between. The CDR3 totals 17 residues. Germline loops: CDR1 MDHEN, CDR2 SYDVKM. CDR3 loop: CASSYNPGYHNSQPQHF. CDR3 nucleotides: TGTGCCAGCAGTTATAATCCAGGATACCATAACAGTCAGCCCCAGCATTTT.

The CDR3 bases are TGCAGTGCGAGTGCATGGCAGAACACTGAAGCTTTCTTT. It yields the protein CSASAWQNTEAFF. The chain employs TRBV20-1 and TRBJ1-1; no firm D call. Germline V gene sequence: CDR1 DFQATT, CDR2 SNEGSKA (reference sequence). Trimming took 6 bases from V and 1 from J, leaving 12 bases between them. CDR3 length: 13 amino acids.

This clone came up a few times. The gene calls are TRBV30 and TRBJ1-2; TRBD1 matches 8 bases. Germline V gives CDR1 GTSNPN, CDR2 SVGIG (reference sequence). This CDR3 contains 13 residues. The V segment lost 0 bases and the J segment 6 bases; nucleotides outside the gene matches: 3. CDR3 protein: CAWSVPRGHGYTF. For the CDR3, the DNA is TGTGCCTGGAGTGTACCCAGGGGGCATGGCTACACCTTC.

This clone was counted only a few times. The rearrangement links TRBV2 to TRBJ1-6; perhaps TRBD1 as D (6 bases). Trimming removed 7 bases at V and 8 bases at J, with 15 bases between. Germline CDR1 and CDR2: SNHLY and FYNNEI. There are 14 residues in the CDR3. The CDR3 DNA reads TGTGCCAGCAACCCGGAACAGGGTTATTCACCCCTCCACTTT. It translates to CASNPEQGYSPLHF.

The chain uses TRBV5-1 and TRBJ1-6; D gene unclear. The length of the CDR3 is 14 residues. Germline CDR1 and CDR2: SGHRS and YFSETQ. Trimming removed 5 bases at V and 5 bases at J, with 11 bases between. In DNA, the CDR3 is TGCGCCAGCAGACGAAACGGGGATAATTCACCCCTCCACTTT. It is translated as CASRRNGDNSPLHF.

The gene calls are TRBV28 and TRBJ2-4, with 8 bases fitting TRBD1. This CDR3 spans 18 amino acids. Trimming removed 7 bases from V and 0 bases from J; junction bases left unmatched: 14. The germline CDR1 and CDR2 sequences are MDHEN and SYDVKM. Here the CDR3 reads CASIGQGALDRAKNIQYF. The CDR3 nucleotides read TGTGCCAGCATCGGTCAGGGGGCTTTAGACCGAGCCAAAAACATTCAGTACTTC.

In DNA, the CDR3 is TGTGCCAGCAGTTACTCGAAGCGGAGGAACACTGAAGCTTTCTTT. It is translated as CASSYSKRRNTEAFF. The chain combines TRBV6-5 with TRBJ1-1, with D unresolved. CDR1 is MNHEY and CDR2 is SVGAGI in the germline V gene. V was shortened by 0 bases and J by 1 base, with 9 bases between the two germline ends. This CDR3 is built from 15 residues.

In this sample, this clone turned up once. The gene calls are TRBV2 and TRBJ1-2; TRBD1 is a possible D gene (6 bases). Trimming took off 6 bases at V and 0 bases at J, with 8 bases between the two ends. Germline CDR1 is SNHLY and CDR2 is FYNNEI. The CDR3 extends over 13 amino acids. DNA of the CDR3: TGTGCCAGCAGGAGGACAGCTAACTATGGCTACACCTTC. As protein: CASRRTANYGYTF.